This T cell receptor beta chain was found in a study of molecular identifiers for immune sequencing clone quantification. Study-wide findings and caveats: A single cell's spiked Jurkat TCR RNA was reportedly detectable among under 1.1 million naive cells.

TCRdb independently ran MiXCR on the PCR reads; one entry per CDR3 protein. Counted here are roughly 40,000 distinct CDR3 sequences, roughly 22% occurring once; the ten biggest clones make up approximately 0.89%. This clonotype occurred many times. What it binds is unknown. V lost 4 bases and J 4 bases, leaving 17 bases between the germline ends. The CDR3 is 15 amino acids. CDR1 and CDR2 from the germline V gene are SGDLS and YYNGEE. This TCR derives from a human donor in good health. Some libraries in this study had Jurkat cell RNA spiked in. The sample taken for sequencing was naive CD8+ T cells from blood, with Jurkat cell RNA spiked in. The subset denotes: FACS-sorted CD8+CD4-CCR7+CD45RA+ naive T cells. The V call is TRBV9, the J call TRBJ1-2; D uncertain. The CDR3 bases are TGTGCCAGCAGCCCCCAGCCGGGGAACGTCTATGGCTACACCTTC. Amino acids: CASSPQPGNVYGYTF.